This TCR beta chain comes out of a study of cytomegalovirus exposure and HLA in healthy donors. About the study: An analysis done earlier identified around 100 million unique TCR beta sequences from about 179 million T cells. Most genotyped donors, over 70% of around 370, had Caucasian-associated genetic ancestry. Study-level points and caveats: High sensitivity and specificity were reportedly achieved when the classifier diagnosed cytomegalovirus status. Cytomegalovirus-associated status was assigned to 164 TCR beta chains.

PCR amplification relied on 60 Vbeta primers (plus 13 Jbeta primers). Profiled with immunoSEQ multiplex PCR; TCRdb holds only in-frame clones, not every one. The table records more than 95,000 clones, 78% of them present only once. With 4 bases clipped from V and 7 bases from J, the junction kept 12 bases outside the gene matches. Germline V lookup: CDR1 WSHSY, CDR2 SAAADI. The CDR3 contains 15 residues. With respect to this clone: Its target is unknown.

This receptor was identified in a man aged 25 to 40 in good health and CMV-seronegative. The chain employs TRBV10-2 and TRBJ2-5, with 7 positions matching TRBD2. Specimen: PBMCs. The CDR3 region is CASSVELADLGTQYF. The CDR3 bases are TGCGCCAGCAGTGTGGAGCTAGCGGACCTTGGGACCCAGTACTTC.